These 23 T cell receptor beta chains were sequenced from one sample in a study of response to subunit inactivated influenza vaccine. From the RT-PCR reads, TCRdb called clonotypes with MiXCR, one entry per CDR3 protein. The sample includes 500,000 to 600,000 distinct CDR3 sequences, roughly 13% of them seen just once. This specimen consisted of PBMCs from blood, obtained 40 to 50 days after vaccination. The source is a man over 45 who received an inactivated influenza vaccine.

The chain couples TRBV7-2 to TRBJ2-1; TRBD2 matches at 11 bases. Germline trimming cut 1 base from V and 12 bases from J; bases unmatched to any gene: 2. Per the germline V gene, CDR1 is SGHTA and CDR2 is FQGNSA. This CDR3 spans 13 amino acids. The CDR3 protein is CASSLVLAGGQFF. The CDR3 DNA sequence: TGTGCCAGCAGCTTAGTCCTAGCGGGAGGGCAGTTCTTC.

This clonotype has just a few counts. The genes are TRBV5-6 and TRBJ1-4, with TRBD1 identical over 10 bases. This CDR3 region has 14 residues. Germline V lookup: CDR1 SGHDT, CDR2 YYEEEE. Trimming at V came to 2 bases and at J to 10 bases, leaving 5 bases not matched to a gene. The CDR3 reads CASSFGTGVSKLFF. The DNA for the CDR3 is TGTGCCAGCAGCTTCGGGACAGGGGTGTCAAAACTGTTTTTT.

In this sample, this clonotype turned up a few times. The chain carries TRBV7-2 and TRBJ1-5; D unresolved. This CDR3 has 14 residues. V was shortened by 2 bases and J by 7 bases, with 12 bases between the two germline ends. CDR1 and CDR2 from the germline V gene are SGHTA and FQGNSA. The CDR3 loop is CASSLPGTYQPQHF. In DNA form, the CDR3 reads TGTGCCAGCAGCTTACCCGGAACATACCAGCCCCAGCATTTT.

This clonotype turned up a few times. J is TRBJ1-1 and V is TRBV7-9; D call uncertain. Trimming removed 2 bases from V and 11 bases from J, with 18 bases in between. The germline V gene has CDR1 SEHNR and CDR2 FQNEAQ (reference sequence). CDR3 length: 14 residues. For the CDR3, the DNA is TGTGCCAGCAGCTTAATGGTTATAGCAACGGCGGCTTTCTTT. Translated: CASSLMVIATAAFF.

This clonotype has a count of ten or more. The chain has TRBV7-2 and TRBJ2-1; 10 bases map to TRBD2. The germline V gene has CDR1 SGHTA and CDR2 FQGNSA. The CDR3 consists of 15 residues. The junction had 10 bases not matched to a gene; V was cut back by 5 bases and J by 9 bases. The CDR3 spells CASSTGLAPGSEQFF. The CDR3 coding sequence is TGTGCCAGCAGCACGGGACTAGCGCCCGGGAGTGAGCAGTTCTTC.

This clonotype was detected a few times. A read error may account for a junction end that differs from germline. The chain couples TRBV28 to TRBJ2-3; D possibly corresponds to TRBD1 (6 bases). This CDR3 contains 11 residues. Germline V gene lookup returns CDR1 MDHEN and CDR2 SYDVKM. This chain's CDR3 is CATSGQQAQYF. The CDR3 DNA is TGTGCCACCAGTGGACAGCAAGCCCAGTATTTT.

This chain joins TRBV6-2 or TRBV6-3 and TRBJ2-5, with D uncertain. This CDR3 has 14 residues. Per the germline V gene, CDR1 is MNHEY and CDR2 is SVGEGT. The V end was cut by 0 bases, the J end by 4 bases, with 9 bases between. CDR3 DNA sequence: TGTGCCAGCAGTTACTCGAAGCCAGCAGAGACCCAGTACTTC. Its protein product is CASSYSKPAETQYF.

There are a few counts of this clonotype. The J gene is TRBJ1-6, the V gene TRBV20-1; D gene ambiguous. The CDR3 has 14 amino acids. Deletions cut 5 bases from V and 7 bases from J, with 15 bases between. Germline CDR1 is DFQATT and CDR2 is SNEGSKA (reference sequence). The CDR3 region is CSAPPSWENSPLHF. For the CDR3, the DNA is TGCAGTGCTCCTCCTAGTTGGGAAAATTCACCCCTCCACTTT.

The chain has TRBV27 and TRBJ2-1; 10 bases map to TRBD2. From germline, CDR1 is MNHEY and CDR2 SMNVEV (reference sequence). V lost 4 bases, J lost 10 bases, and 10 bases stayed unmatched. The length of the CDR3 is 15 residues. This CDR3 reads CASSSPSGSAGEQFF. The CDR3 coding sequence is TGTGCCAGCAGTTCCCCTAGCGGGAGTGCGGGAGAGCAGTTCTTC.

A few counts support this clonotype. This chain uses TRBV7-2 with TRBJ2-1, with D unclear. Looked up from germline, CDR1 is SGHTA and CDR2 is FQGNSA. The germline V and J ends were trimmed by 0 bases and 3 bases, with 3 bases remaining between them. The CDR3 totals 13 residues. The CDR3 reads CASSLANYNEQFF. The CDR3 DNA reads as TGTGCCAGCAGCTTAGCGAACTACAATGAGCAGTTCTTC.

This clonotype showed up many times. The chain joins TRBV6-6 to TRBJ2-7; 7 bases align to TRBD2. V trimming: 6 bases; J trimming: 3 bases; junction bases outside the gene matches: 5. Germline V gene sequence: CDR1 MNHNY, CDR2 SVGAGI (reference sequence). The CDR3 runs to 13 residues. Written as DNA, the CDR3 is TGTGCCAGCAGCAAAGGGAGGGACTACGAGCAGTACTTC. Its protein product is CASSKGRDYEQYF.

This clonotype has only a few counts. This rearrangement joins TRBV15 to TRBJ1-5; 10 positions match TRBD1. CDR1 is LNHNV, CDR2 YYDKDF, per germline (reference sequence). V shed 0 bases and J 7 bases; nucleotides not matched to a gene: 3. This CDR3 is 15 amino acids long. CDR3 protein: CATSRDRTGGQPQHF. DNA of the CDR3: TGTGCCACCAGCAGAGACCGGACAGGGGGACAGCCCCAGCATTTT.

This chain uses TRBV7-9 with TRBJ2-3; D unresolved. V lost 3 bases to trimming and J lost 1 base, with 14 bases between them. This CDR3 spans 16 amino acids. Germline V lookup: CDR1 SEHNR, CDR2 FQNEAQ (reference sequence). CDR3 in DNA: TGTGCCAGCAGCTTTTTAGGCCTCCTCGGCACAGATACGCAGTATTTT. It is translated as CASSFLGLLGTDTQYF.

The chain couples TRBV28 to TRBJ2-1, with D uncertain. Trimming stripped 1 base from V and 1 base from J, with 8 bases between. CDR1 and CDR2 (germline): MDHEN, SYDVKM. The CDR3 totals 15 residues. CDR3 region: CASSLLAMSYNEQFF. CDR3 nucleotides: TGTGCCAGCAGTTTATTGGCTATGTCCTACAATGAGCAGTTCTTC. Drawing the rest from reference TRBV28 and TRBJ2-1, the complete variable domain is DVKVTQSSRYLVKRTGEKVFLECVQDMDHENMFWYRQDPGLGLRLIYFSYDVKMKEKGDIPEGYSVSREKKERFSLILESASTNQTSMYLCASSLLAMSYNEQFFGPGTRLTVL.

The chain recombines TRBV18 with TRBJ2-7; TRBD2 matches at 8 bases. V dropped 3 bases and J dropped 2; count of bases not matched to a gene: 9. Looked up from germline, CDR1 is KGHSH and CDR2 is LQKENI. The length of the CDR3 is 16 residues. The CDR3 DNA reads TGTGCCAGCTCACCTCGTACCGGGACTAGTCCCTACGAGCAGTACTTC. Translation gives CASSPRTGTSPYEQYF.

This clonotype came up many times. The chain joins TRBV20-1 to TRBJ2-7, with 7 bases identical to TRBD1. Germline V gene sequence: CDR1 DFQATT, CDR2 SNEGSKA (reference sequence). The length of the CDR3 is 11 residues. J gave up 6 bases and V 6 bases, and 5 bases lay outside the gene matches. As DNA, the CDR3 is TGCAGTGCCGACACAGGGGCCGAGCAGTACTTC. Translated: CSADTGAEQYF.

This clonotype was detected only a few times. The V call is TRBV7-8, the J call TRBJ1-1; tentative D call: TRBD1 (5 bases). Trimming cost V 3 bases and J 6 bases, with 8 bases left between them. From germline, CDR1 is SGHVS and CDR2 FQNEAQ. This CDR3 has 12 amino acids. The CDR3, as DNA: TGTGCCAGCAGCTTTTCAGGGTCTGAAGCTTTCTTT. Translated, it gives CASSFSGSEAFF.

The rearrangement uses TRBV20-1 and TRBJ2-5; 8 bases agree with TRBD1. Unmatched junction bases numbered 7, after V lost 5 bases and J lost 5 bases. The CDR3 covers 13 residues. The germline V gene has CDR1 DFQATT and CDR2 SNEGSKA (reference sequence). This CDR3 reads CSAGRTGGETQYF. The CDR3 DNA follows: TGCAGTGCTGGAAGAACAGGGGGGGAGACCCAGTACTTC.

This rearrangement joins TRBV28 to TRBJ2-3, with 12 bases that match TRBD2. Germline assignment: CDR1 MDHEN and CDR2 SYDVKM. V was pared by 8 bases and J by 6 bases, with 6 bases of the junction left unmatched. The CDR3 is 14 residues long. The CDR3 sequence: CASGTSGRTDTQYF. The DNA of the CDR3 is TGTGCCAGCGGAACTAGCGGGAGGACTGATACGCAGTATTTT.

V usage is TRBV9 and J usage is TRBJ2-5; D may be TRBD2 (5 bases). Between the trimmed V and J ends, which lost 3 bases and 1 base, there was a span of 10 bases. Germline values: CDR1 SGDLS, CDR2 YYNGEE. There are 14 residues in the CDR3. The CDR3 sequence: CASSAGLSQETQYF. The CDR3 DNA follows: TGTGCCAGCAGCGCCGGACTTTCCCAAGAGACCCAGTACTTC.

This clonotype was detected ten times or more. The chain has TRBV24-1 and TRBJ2-3; D is unclear. Germline V CDR1 and CDR2: KGHDR, SFDVKD. Between the trimmed V and J ends, which lost 9 bases and 0 bases, there was a span of 9 bases. The length of the CDR3 is 13 residues. CDR3 coding DNA: TGTGCCACCGGGTCCGGGAGCACAGATACGCAGTATTTT. This gives the protein CATGSGSTDTQYF.

This clonotype was picked up many times. V and J are TRBV15 and TRBJ2-6; possibly TRBD1 for D (6 bases). The CDR3 contains 20 residues. Germline values: CDR1 LNHNV, CDR2 YYDKDF (reference sequence). V shed 1 base and J shed 0 bases, with 19 bases lying between them. CDR3 residues: CATSRGLNRDTLSGANVLTF. The CDR3 bases are TGTGCCACCAGCAGAGGGTTAAACCGGGACACCCTCTCTGGGGCCAACGTCCTGACTTTC.

This rearrangement joins TRBV20-1 to TRBJ1-5, with a possible D match to TRBD1 (5 bases). The CDR3 extends over 15 amino acids. Trimming took off 8 bases at V and 3 bases at J, with 20 bases between the two ends. Per the germline V gene, CDR1 is DFQATT and CDR2 is SNEGSKA (reference sequence). CDR3 amino acids: CSTTGPEFTNQPQHF. In DNA form, the CDR3 reads TGCAGTACCACAGGCCCCGAATTCACCAATCAGCCCCAGCATTTT.